The sequence of this TCR beta chain was determined in a study of persistence of HIV-infected CD4 T cells. As for the study in general: CD4+ T cells responding to CMV or HIV-1 Gag were isolated. Median time on suppressive ART was about eight years.

The libraries were made with immunoSEQ version 4 in survey mode. The method was immunoSEQ multiplex PCR; TCRdb's version includes in-frame clones alone and lacks a portion of them. The sample yields around 60,000 clones, 70% to 75% seen once. An overlapping HIV-1 Gag peptide pool stimulated these cells at about 0.94 ug/peptide/mL. Sorted nonresponding memory CD4+ T cells were CD40L-negative, CD69-negative, CD45RO-high. Donors had CD4+ T cell counts above 400 cells/uL and were CMV-seropositive. As concerns this clone: What it recognizes is unknown.

This TCR was recovered from an adult man with HIV who was CMV-seropositive. Source: CD4+ T cells sorted from PBMCs after roughly 19-hour stimulation, taken from a patient who received antiretroviral therapy.

CDR3: CASSMSRMNQPQHF. The CDR3, as DNA: TGTGCCAGTAGTATGAGTCGGATGAATCAGCCCCAGCATTTT. The chain carries TRBV19 and TRBJ1-5; D unresolved. The CDR3 consists of 14 residues. Trimming left V 3 bases short and J 4 bases short, with 10 bases between. Germline CDR1 is LNHDA and CDR2 is SQIVND (reference sequence).